The 25 T cell receptor beta chains below come from one sample, sequenced in a study of cytomegalovirus exposure and HLA in healthy donors. 60 Vbeta and 13 Jbeta primers were used in PCR. Libraries were prepared by immunoSEQ multiplex PCR; TCRdb keeps only in-frame clonotypes and omits some of them. The data show roughly 100,000 clones, over 9% seen once. Material for sequencing was PBMCs. These receptors came from a man in his forties in good health and CMV-seropositive.

There are a few counts of this clone. V and J are TRBV28 and TRBJ1-5; no clear D gene. Germline V gene data show CDR1 as MDHEN and CDR2 as SYDVKM. The CDR3 has 16 residues. V was pared by 6 bases and J by 1 base, with 16 bases between. This CDR3 is CASRYTREGSNQPQHF. The DNA of the CDR3 is TGTGCCAGCAGGTACACTCGGGAGGGAAGCAATCAGCCCCAGCATTTT. Full variable domain (remainder filled in from reference TRBV28 and TRBJ1-5): DVKVTQSSRYLVKRTGEKVFLECVQDMDHENMFWYRQDPGLGLRLIYFSYDVKMKEKGDIPEGYSVSREKKERFSLILESASTNQTSMYLCASRYTREGSNQPQHFGDGTRLSIL.

This chain connects TRBV28 to TRBJ2-5, with TRBD2 identical over 10 bases. Trimming at V came to 5 bases and at J to 5 bases, leaving 8 bases not matched to a gene. The CDR3 is 15 amino acids. Germline V gives CDR1 MDHEN, CDR2 SYDVKM. This CDR3 reads CASSLWTSGGETQYF. The DNA of the CDR3 is TGTGCCAGCAGTCTCTGGACTAGCGGTGGTGAGACCCAGTACTTC.

The CDR3 protein is CASSAQDRDKNIQYF. The CDR3 nucleotides are TGTGCCAGCAGTGCCCAGGACAGGGATAAAAACATTCAGTACTTC. The rearrangement links TRBV25-1 to TRBJ2-4, with 8 bases identical to TRBD1. The V segment lost 4 bases and the J segment 4 bases; nucleotides outside the gene matches: 6. Looked up from germline, CDR1 is MGHDK and CDR2 is SYGVNS. This CDR3 has 15 residues.

The CDR3 DNA reads as TGCGCCAGCAGCGGGGGGGTGAACACCGGGGAGCTGTTTTTT. This codes for CASSGGVNTGELFF. The J gene is TRBJ2-2, the V gene TRBV10-1, with 8 bases lining up with TRBD2. V lost 6 bases and J lost 1; bases outside the gene matches: 1. The CDR3 covers 14 residues. In germline, CDR1 is WNHNN, CDR2 SYGVQD (reference sequence).

This clone was picked up a small number of times. The sample carries other DNA sequences with the same CDR3. The rearrangement uses TRBV5-1 and TRBJ1-4; D perhaps matches TRBD1 (6 bases). This CDR3 comprises 14 residues. The germline CDR1 and CDR2 sequences are SGHRS and YFSETQ. The V gene lost 5 bases and the J gene lost 6 bases, with 14 bases spanning the gap. The CDR3: CASRPGRGDEKLFF. The DNA for the CDR3 is TGCGCCAGCAGGCCGGGCAGGGGAGATGAAAAACTGTTTTTT.

The V and J genes are TRBV27 and TRBJ2-1, with D tentatively TRBD1 (5 bases). This CDR3 is 13 amino acids long. V lost 5 bases to trimming and J lost 10 bases, with 15 bases between them. Looked up from germline, CDR1 is MNHEY and CDR2 is SMNVEV (reference sequence). CDR3 amino acids: CASSRPPGYEQFF. The DNA of the CDR3 is TGTGCCAGCAGTCGACCCCCAGGGTACGAGCAGTTCTTC.

The rearrangement links TRBV10-3 to TRBJ2-1; 12 bases fit TRBD2. Germline loops: CDR1 ENHRY, CDR2 SYGVKD. This CDR3 comprises 16 residues. The J segment lost 4 bases and the V segment lost 6 bases, leaving 7 bases of the junction unmatched. DNA of the CDR3: TGTGCCATCAGCCTTATAGGGACTAGCGGGTACAATGAGCAGTTCTTC. It encodes CAISLIGTSGYNEQFF.

The chain employs TRBV19 and TRBJ2-2; 8 bases are shared with TRBD1. From germline, CDR1 is LNHDA and CDR2 SQIVND (reference sequence). J was trimmed by 7 bases and V by 3 bases; bases with no gene match: 13. This CDR3 spans 17 amino acids. In DNA form, the CDR3 reads TGTGCCAGTAGTATTGCTGGACAGGGCCCATTCGGCGGGGAGCTGTTTTTT. It is translated as CASSIAGQGPFGGELFF.

The V call is TRBV29-1, the J call TRBJ2-3, with a possible D match to TRBD2 (6 bases). The V end was cut by 4 bases, the J end by 4 bases, with 15 bases between. This CDR3 contains 14 residues. Germline V gene data show CDR1 as SQVTM and CDR2 as ANQGSEA. The CDR3: CSVGGGARADTQYF. The CDR3 bases are TGCAGCGTTGGTGGAGGGGCGCGGGCAGATACGCAGTATTTT.

There are a few counts of this clone. The gene calls are TRBV9 and TRBJ1-1; D gene uncertain. V was clipped by 3 bases and J by 1 base, with 13 bases between them. The CDR3 has 15 amino acids. CDR1 and CDR2 (germline): SGDLS, YYNGEE. The CDR3: CASSAMEIQNTEAFF. The CDR3 DNA is TGTGCCAGCAGCGCGATGGAGATCCAGAACACTGAAGCTTTCTTT.

The chain uses TRBV5-4 and TRBJ2-3; D not certain. This CDR3 comprises 12 residues. Germline CDR1 and CDR2: SGHNT and YYREEE (reference sequence). V was shortened by 6 bases and J by 7 bases, with 12 bases between the two germline ends. CDR3 nucleotides: TGTGCCAGCACCCTAAATTCGAATACGCAGTATTTT. This encodes CASTLNSNTQYF.

This clone was counted between two and nine times. The chain is built from TRBV6-6 and TRBJ1-1; TRBD1 might be the D (5 bases). V lost 2 bases and J 0 bases, leaving 13 bases between the germline ends. Germline CDR1 and CDR2: MNHNY and SVGAGI (reference sequence). This CDR3 is 16 amino acids long. The CDR3 nucleotides read TGTGCCAGCAGTTACAGCCGGACACAGATGAACACTGAAGCTTTCTTT. It encodes CASSYSRTQMNTEAFF.

The chain uses TRBV5-1 and TRBJ2-5, with TRBD2 matching over 14 bases. Trimming cost V 2 bases and J 3 bases; bases outside gene matches: 6. The CDR3 totals 17 residues. Per the germline V gene, CDR1 is SGHRS and CDR2 is YFSETQ. The CDR3 reads CASSFLPGLAGEETQYF. The CDR3 bases are TGCGCCAGCAGCTTTCTTCCGGGACTAGCGGGAGAAGAGACCCAGTACTTC.

A few counts support this clone. The genes are TRBV6-1 and TRBJ1-1; unclear D gene. V shed 5 bases and J shed 4 bases, with 14 bases lying between them. Germline V gene sequence: CDR1 MNHNS, CDR2 SASEGT. The CDR3 spans 14 residues. This CDR3 is CASSSHTMVTEAFF. In DNA form, the CDR3 reads TGTGCCAGCAGTAGCCATACGATGGTCACTGAAGCTTTCTTT.

This clone showed up just a few times. For the CDR3, the DNA is TGTGCCAGCGGCGCCGGGACCTACAATGAGCAGTTCTTC. This gives the protein CASGAGTYNEQFF. The chain recombines TRBV6-1 with TRBJ2-1; D might be TRBD2 (5 bases). Germline assignment: CDR1 MNHNS and CDR2 SASEGT. The CDR3 is 13 residues long. Between the trimmed V and J ends, which lost 8 bases and 2 bases, there was a span of 10 bases.

This CDR3 is CASSLELRYEQYF. The CDR3 DNA is TGCGCCAGCAGCTTGGAACTGCGCTACGAGCAGTACTTC. The chain is built from TRBV5-1 and TRBJ2-7; D not resolved. V dropped 0 bases and J dropped 3 bases, with 7 bases sitting between them. This CDR3 is built from 13 residues. Germline CDR1 reads SGHRS; CDR2 reads YFSETQ.

J is TRBJ2-1 and V is TRBV7-9, with 14 bases aligning to TRBD2. The V segment lost 5 bases and the J segment 10 bases; nucleotides outside the gene matches: 4. This CDR3 region has 14 residues. Germline-derived CDR1 and CDR2 are SEHNR and FQNEAQ (reference sequence). CDR3 protein: CASSRGTSGREQFF. The CDR3 DNA reads as TGTGCCAGCAGCCGTGGGACTAGCGGGAGAGAGCAGTTCTTC. Looking up the rest from reference TRBV7-9 and TRBJ2-1 gives the full variable domain: DTGVSQNPRHKITKRGQNVTFRCDPISEHNRLYWYRQTLGQGPEFLTYFQNEAQLEKSRLLSDRFSAERPKGSFSTLEIQRTEQGDSAMYLCASSRGTSGREQFFGPGTRLTVL.

The chain combines TRBV28 with TRBJ2-7; tentatively, D is TRBD2 (6 bases). V lost 6 bases and J lost 0, with 18 bases in between. The germline gives CDR1 MDHEN, CDR2 SYDVKM. This CDR3 has 16 amino acids. The CDR3, as DNA: TGTGCCAGCAGGGCTTGGGGTAGCGGAAGCTCCTACGAGCAGTACTTC. It codes for CASRAWGSGSSYEQYF.

This clone came up a few times. The rearrangement links TRBV4-3 to TRBJ1-2, with 8 nucleotides matching TRBD1. Trimming cost V 0 bases and J 6 bases; bases outside gene matches: 9. There are 16 residues in the CDR3. Germline lookup yields CDR1 LGHNA and CDR2 YSLEER. The CDR3 DNA sequence: TGCGCCAGCAGCCAAGAGAGGGACGGACAGGGTAATGGCTACACCTTC. This encodes CASSQERDGQGNGYTF.

The chain uses TRBV15 and TRBJ1-2; D is uncertain. Germline lookup yields CDR1 LNHNV and CDR2 YYDKDF (reference sequence). Trimming stripped 9 bases from V and 8 bases from J, with 16 bases between. The CDR3 covers 12 residues. The CDR3 reads CATKSSNAGYTF. CDR3 coding DNA: TGTGCCACTAAATCGTCAAACGCGGGCTACACCTTC.

This clone was seen a few times. V is TRBV6-5 and J is TRBJ2-1; weak D call: TRBD2 (6 bases). Per germline, CDR1 MNHEY and CDR2 SVGAGI. The CDR3 has 14 residues. Trimming left V 0 bases short and J 6 bases short, with 9 bases between. The CDR3 protein is CASSYSILANEQFF. DNA for the CDR3: TGTGCCAGCAGTTACTCGATACTAGCCAATGAGCAGTTCTTC.

This clone has only a few counts. The chain employs TRBV27 and TRBJ1-2, with 9 positions matching TRBD1. The germline V gene encodes CDR1 MNHEY and CDR2 SMNVEV (reference sequence). This CDR3 has 15 residues. V lost 6 bases and J lost 8; bases outside the gene matches: 13. The CDR3 DNA reads as TGTGCCAGCAGCGCTTGGGGACAGGGTGCTTGGGGCTACACCTTC. As protein: CASSAWGQGAWGYTF.

V and J are TRBV7-2 and TRBJ1-5; D unclear. Germline lookup yields CDR1 SGHTA and CDR2 FQGNSA. The V and J ends lost 1 base and 0 bases respectively, with 7 bases between them. CDR3 length: 15 amino acids. CDR3 coding DNA: TGTGCCAGCAGCTTAGACTCCTTTAGCAATCAGCCCCAGCATTTT. The encoded protein is CASSLDSFSNQPQHF.

This rearrangement joins TRBV29-1 to TRBJ2-1; 10 bases agree with TRBD2. The V segment lost 6 bases and the J segment 3 bases; nucleotides outside the gene matches: 5. Germline CDR1 and CDR2: SQVTM and ANQGSEA. This CDR3 comprises 14 residues. CDR3 loop: CSVETSGFYNEQFF. The CDR3 nucleotides read TGCAGCGTGGAGACTAGCGGGTTCTACAATGAGCAGTTCTTC.

J is TRBJ2-1 and V is TRBV7-9; D is perhaps TRBD2 (5 bases). This CDR3 is built from 13 residues. Trimming stripped 2 bases from V and 7 bases from J, with 9 bases between. Germline V gene data show CDR1 as SEHNR and CDR2 as FQNEAQ (reference sequence). CDR3 DNA sequence: TGTGCCAGCAGCTTATCGGGGAGAAATGAGCAGTTCTTC. It yields the protein CASSLSGRNEQFF.